The following is a TCR beta chain sequence with its context. The target antigen is unknown. Only in-frame clones appear in the TCRdb table, and some are missing; sequencing was by immunoSEQ multiplex PCR. The sample has a few million clones; approximately 95% are singletons. The CDR3 extends over 15 amino acids. Germline CDR1 is LNHDA and CDR2 is SQIVND (reference sequence). The J segment lost 6 bases and the V segment lost 3 bases, leaving 8 bases of the junction unmatched. The sample belongs to a study of shared clonotypes between healthy human individuals. The overall study: Each donor's CD4 naive and CD4 memory cells filled three plates apiece, CD8 naive two, and CD8 memory one.

Study results and caveats: The sharing of 4% to 5.5% of naive CD4 clonotypes was seen across a handful of donors.

This clonotype was sampled from a man aged 18 to 29 in good health. Some clones in this sample may be carry-over from other donors' samples. Sequencing was performed on naive CD4+ T cells from PBMCs. Described subset: CD45RA+ positively selected. The chain uses TRBV19 and TRBJ2-7; TRBD1 agrees at 10 bases. CDR3 amino acids: CASSIFGTGDGEQYF. CDR3 DNA: TGTGCCAGTAGTATTTTCGGGACAGGGGACGGCGAGCAGTACTTC. The full variable domain, with the rest looked up from reference TRBV19 and TRBJ2-7, is DGGITQSPKYLFRKEGQNVTLSCEQNLNHDAMYWYRQDPGQGLRLIYYSQIVNDFQKGDIAEGYSVSREKKESFPLTVTSAQKNPTAFYLCASSIFGTGDGEQYFGPGTRLTVT.